Listed here are 2 T cell receptor beta chains from one sample, sequenced in a study of blood T cell repertoires in COVID-19 (dated by TCRdb to 2020 to 2022). The library was built by means of the immunoSEQ multiplex PCR assay. TCRdb took this table from immuneACCESS and kept in-frame rearrangements with V and J called. Such tables lack part of the clones; where checked against another copy, unresolved V genes explain under half of the gap, and the rest is unexplained. The sample profile shows about 120,000 clones; around four fifths of them were found once. Around 10% of the sample goes to the ten largest clones. The sequencing sample was made of peripheral blood. The receptors derive from a human donor in a cohort sampled during active COVID-19.

The gene calls are TRBV18 and TRBJ2-7, with TRBD2 matching over 9 bases. Germline CDR1 KGHSH, CDR2 LQKENI. Germline trimming cut 7 bases from V and 6 bases from J; bases unmatched to any gene: 16. This CDR3 contains 16 residues. The chain's CDR3 is CASFTSGTSSRGEQYF. The DNA of the CDR3 is TGTGCCAGCTTCACGTCCGGGACTAGCAGTCGAGGCGAGCAGTACTTC.

The J gene is TRBJ2-1, the V gene TRBV5-1, with 11 nucleotides matching TRBD2. The germline V gene has CDR1 SGHRS and CDR2 YFSETQ. This CDR3 is 14 amino acids long. Trimming removed 5 bases from V and 4 bases from J; junction bases left unmatched: 2. The CDR3 loop reads CASRTSGMYNEQFF. In nucleotides, the CDR3 is TGCGCCAGCAGGACTAGCGGGATGTACAATGAGCAGTTCTTC. The full variable domain, rest sourced from reference TRBV5-1 and TRBJ2-1, is KAGVTQTPRYLIKTRGQQVTLSCSPISGHRSVSWYQQTPGQGLQFLFEYFSETQRNKGNFPGRFSGRQFSNSRSEMNVSTLELGDSALYLCASRTSGMYNEQFFGPGTRLTVL.